The 25 T cell receptor beta chains given below trace back to one sample, sequenced in a study of shared clonotypes between healthy human individuals. This table comes from immunoSEQ multiplex PCR, and its TCRdb copy is limited to in-frame clones, with some not included. This sample has 650,000 to 750,000 clones, with more than 70% found just once. Material: memory CD4+ T cells sorted from blood. Subset defined: CD45RA-negative fraction. The source is a woman aged 25 to 39 in good health.

On this clone itself: The junction and the germline gene differ at one end; a read error may be behind it. The gene calls are TRBV5-1 and TRBJ2-1; 9 bases are shared with TRBD2. CDR3 length: 15 residues. Germline assignment: CDR1 SGHRS and CDR2 YFSETQ. The CDR3 loop reads CASSLGTSGYSEQFF. The CDR3 nucleotides read TGCGCCAGCAGCTTGGGCACTAGCGGGTACAGTGAGCAGTTCTTC.

The V gene is TRBV7-2, the J gene TRBJ2-7, with D unresolved. V was clipped by 4 bases and J by 2 bases, with 9 bases between them. Germline CDR1 and CDR2: SGHTA and FQGNSA. This CDR3 region has 13 residues. DNA for the CDR3: TGTGCCAGCAGCTACCCCGGCACCTACGAGCAGTACTTC. It codes for CASSYPGTYEQYF.

This clone has just a few counts. The same CDR3 can be traced to other DNA sequences in this sample. This sequence joins TRBV7-9 and TRBJ2-1; 13 bases fit TRBD2. Germline loops: CDR1 SEHNR, CDR2 FQNEAQ (reference sequence). The CDR3 loop spans 16 amino acids. V was pared by 1 base and J by 4 bases, with 1 base of the junction left unmatched. In DNA form, the CDR3 reads TGTGCCAGCAGCTTAGGACTAGCGGGAGGATACAATGAGCAGTTCTTC. Residues: CASSLGLAGGYNEQFF.

The rearrangement uses TRBV28 and TRBJ2-1; no clear D gene. Germline CDR1 reads MDHEN; CDR2 reads SYDVKM. The CDR3 runs to 13 residues. V dropped 1 base and J dropped 6 bases, with 7 bases sitting between them. The CDR3 here is CASSLLVRNEQFF. The CDR3 nucleotides read TGTGCCAGCAGTTTATTGGTCCGCAATGAGCAGTTCTTC.

This chain uses TRBV30 with TRBJ1-5; D might be TRBD1 (5 bases). V lost 5 bases, J lost 2 bases, and 19 bases lay in between. Germline-derived CDR1 and CDR2 are GTSNPN and SVGIG (reference sequence). The CDR3 sequence is 16 residues long. The CDR3 is CAWADPGLRGNQPQHF. The CDR3 DNA reads as TGTGCCTGGGCCGATCCGGGACTAAGGGGCAATCAGCCCCAGCATTTT.

The V call is TRBV28, the J call TRBJ2-5, with TRBD2 matching over 10 bases. The CDR3 has 13 residues. The ends lost 7 bases at V and 5 bases at J; junction bases unmatched: 4. Germline V gene sequence: CDR1 MDHEN, CDR2 SYDVKM. CDR3 DNA: TGTGCCAGCACTTCTAGCGGGAGTGAGACCCAGTACTTC. Amino acid sequence: CASTSSGSETQYF.

For the CDR3, the DNA is TGTGCCAGCAGCGTAGCCAACAGGGGGCTAGATACGCAGTATTTT. Protein product: CASSVANRGLDTQYF. The rearrangement joins TRBV9 to TRBJ2-3; TRBD1 aligns across 9 bases. V was clipped by 0 bases and J by 5 bases; unmatched bases: 4. The CDR3 covers 15 residues. Germline CDR1 and CDR2: SGDLS and YYNGEE.

This clone was seen a single time. V gene TRBV27 combines with J gene TRBJ1-4; unclear D gene. The CDR3 consists of 16 residues. V was trimmed by 5 bases and J by 0 bases, leaving 13 bases between them. In germline, CDR1 is MNHEY, CDR2 SMNVEV (reference sequence). The CDR3, as DNA: TGTGCCAGCAGTGAGCGGACGTTTGCAACTAATGAAAAACTGTTTTTT. It translates to CASSERTFATNEKLFF.

This clone has more than one count but fewer than ten. The chain joins TRBV28 to TRBJ2-7; TRBD1 aligns across 9 bases. The CDR3 covers 16 residues. Unmatched junction bases numbered 12, after V lost 9 bases and J lost 0 bases. Germline CDR1 and CDR2: MDHEN and SYDVKM. DNA of the CDR3: TGTGCCAGTATAACAGGGGGCGAGGCTAACTCCTACGAGCAGTACTTC. Its translation: CASITGGEANSYEQYF.

At least ten counts were recorded for this clone. The chain has TRBV21-1 and TRBJ2-7; the table's D call, TRBD1, was not checked against the DNA. TRBV21-1 constitutes a pseudogene. The CDR3 length is 18 residues. Here the CDR3 DNA reads TGTGCCAGCAGCAAAGGGAGGGTTTTGGACAGGTGCTCCTACGAGCAGTACTTC. Its protein product is CASSKGRVLDRCSYEQYF.

V gene TRBV9 combines with J gene TRBJ1-3; possibly TRBD1 for D (6 bases). V was pared by 3 bases and J by 2 bases, with 12 bases between. The germline V gene encodes CDR1 SGDLS and CDR2 YYNGEE. The CDR3 has 15 amino acids. The CDR3 DNA sequence: TGTGCCAGCAGCGGCGGCCAGGGGACTGGAAACACCATATATTTT. The encoded protein is CASSGGQGTGNTIYF.

The chain employs TRBV14 and TRBJ2-7, with TRBD1 matching 7 bases. The V and J ends lost 2 bases and 2 bases, in that order; junction bases with no gene match: 3. Germline CDR1 SGHDN, CDR2 FVKESK. The CDR3 length is 14 residues. CDR3 DNA: TGTGCCAGCAGCCAAATGACAGGGCCCTACGAGCAGTACTTC. Amino acid sequence: CASSQMTGPYEQYF.

This rearrangement joins TRBV6-1 to TRBJ2-7, with D perhaps matching TRBD2 (5 bases). This CDR3 comprises 12 residues. CDR1 MNHNS and CDR2 SASEGT come from the germline V gene. With 11 bases removed from V and 6 bases from J, the gap between germline ends came to 17 bases. CDR3 amino acids: CASGRAGLEQYF. For the CDR3, the DNA is TGTGCCTCCGGTAGGGCAGGACTCGAGCAGTACTTC.

Turning to this clone: Other DNA sequences in this sample translate to the same CDR3. The V gene is TRBV7-9, the J gene TRBJ1-5, with TRBD1 identical over 7 bases. Germline-derived CDR1 and CDR2 are SEHNR and FQNEAQ (reference sequence). Trimming took 8 bases from V and 4 from J; bases not matched to a gene: 2. There are 12 residues in the CDR3. This chain's CDR3 is CASGRGNQPQHF. In DNA form, the CDR3 reads TGTGCCAGCGGCAGGGGGAATCAGCCCCAGCATTTT.

This chain joins TRBV28 and TRBJ1-1; possible D gene TRBD1, 5 bases. Germline V gives CDR1 MDHEN, CDR2 SYDVKM. The CDR3 length is 15 residues. With 6 bases removed from V and 3 bases from J, the gap between germline ends came to 17 bases. CDR3 in amino acids: CASSTAPGGDTEAFF. In nucleotides, the CDR3 is TGTGCCAGCAGCACCGCGCCCGGGGGGGACACTGAAGCTTTCTTT.

The V and J genes are TRBV6-6 and TRBJ1-1; 7 positions agree with TRBD1. The CDR3 consists of 12 residues. The germline gives CDR1 MNHNY, CDR2 SVGAGI (reference sequence). V was pared by 7 bases and J by 5 bases, with 4 bases of the junction left unmatched. The CDR3 coding sequence is TGTGCCAGCAAATCAGGGGGAACTGAAGCTTTCTTT. This sequence encodes CASKSGGTEAFF.

J is TRBJ2-2 and V is TRBV19, with 8 bases matching TRBD1. With V trimmed by 6 bases and J by 5 bases, 8 bases remained unmatched. The CDR3 sequence is 15 residues long. Germline assignment: CDR1 LNHDA and CDR2 SQIVND (reference sequence). As DNA, the CDR3 is TGTGCCAGTAGGACTGACAGGGGTTGGACCGGGGAGCTGTTTTTT. This gives the protein CASRTDRGWTGELFF.

The gene calls are TRBV4-2 and TRBJ1-1; a possible D gene is TRBD1 (5 bases). With 0 bases removed from V and 7 bases from J, the gap between germline ends came to 12 bases. Germline-derived CDR1 and CDR2 are LGHNA and YNFKEQ. The CDR3 loop spans 14 amino acids. CDR3 in amino acids: CASSQEAPRVEAFF. The CDR3 bases are TGTGCCAGCAGCCAAGAGGCGCCCAGGGTTGAAGCTTTCTTT.

V and J are TRBV4-1 and TRBJ1-5; D unresolved. Trimming stripped 3 bases from V and 2 bases from J, with 14 bases between. Germline CDR1 reads MGHRA; CDR2 reads YSYEKL. The CDR3 contains 16 residues. The CDR3: CASSQPPADGNQPQHF. The CDR3 DNA sequence: TGCGCCAGCAGCCAGCCTCCAGCGGATGGCAATCAGCCCCAGCATTTT.

This clone was counted a single time. J is TRBJ1-4 and V is TRBV7-2; D is unresolved. CDR1 SGHTA and CDR2 FQGNSA come from the germline V gene. This CDR3 region has 16 residues. V lost 1 base and J lost 5, with 14 bases in between. In DNA form, the CDR3 reads TGTGCCAGCAGCTTAGATGGTAGGGTGAGCAATGAAAAACTGTTTTTT. Translating it yields CASSLDGRVSNEKLFF.

This clone was seen many times. The sample has other DNA sequences that encode this CDR3 too. This chain connects TRBV28 to TRBJ1-4, with D possibly TRBD1 on 6 matching bases. Germline lookup yields CDR1 MDHEN and CDR2 SYDVKM. This CDR3 is 16 amino acids long. V gave up 5 bases and J gave up 0 bases, with 13 bases separating them. CDR3 sequence reads: CASSGGAGATNEKLFF. DNA for the CDR3: TGTGCCAGCAGTGGGGGGGCGGGAGCAACTAATGAAAAACTGTTTTTT.

This clone was detected only once. CDR3 sequence reads: CASKPSGTSTDTQYF. The CDR3 bases are TGCGCCAGCAAACCCAGCGGGACTAGCACAGATACGCAGTATTTT. The chain links TRBV5-1 to TRBJ2-3; 7 bases align to TRBD2. J gave up 0 bases and V 6 bases, and 7 bases lay outside the gene matches. The CDR3 is 15 residues long. The germline gives CDR1 SGHRS, CDR2 YFSETQ.

The V gene is TRBV14, the J gene TRBJ2-5, with 7 bases aligning to TRBD1. Germline lookup yields CDR1 SGHDN and CDR2 FVKESK. V was clipped by 4 bases and J by 5 bases; unmatched bases: 7. The CDR3 is 14 amino acids. In nucleotides, the CDR3 is TGTGCCAGCAGCCTTCCGAGGGGGCGTGAGACCCAGTACTTC. Its protein is CASSLPRGRETQYF.

This rearrangement joins TRBV4-2 to TRBJ2-7; perhaps TRBD1 as D (5 bases). V was clipped by 0 bases and J by 5 bases, with 14 bases between them. Looked up from germline, CDR1 is LGHNA and CDR2 is YNFKEQ. The CDR3 loop spans 15 amino acids. This chain's CDR3 is CASSQDRTQPDEQYF. In DNA, the CDR3 is TGTGCCAGCAGCCAAGATCGGACACAACCCGACGAGCAGTACTTC.

The rearrangement joins TRBV19 to TRBJ1-1, with D unclear. Germline V gene data show CDR1 as LNHDA and CDR2 as SQIVND (reference sequence). V dropped 7 bases and J dropped 0 bases, with 15 bases sitting between them. The CDR3 has 15 residues. The CDR3 DNA reads TGTGCCAGTATCCCTCAGGCAGGAGTGAACACTGAAGCTTTCTTT. This sequence encodes CASIPQAGVNTEAFF.